This T cell receptor (beta chain) was found in a study of blood T cell repertoires in COVID-19. Study summary: T cells, B-cell-depleted T cells, or PBMCs supplied cDNA or gDNA.

The V gene lost 0 bases and the J gene lost 4 bases, with 15 bases spanning the gap. CDR1 SGHAT and CDR2 FQDESV come from the germline V gene (reference sequence). This CDR3 region has 16 residues. Patients of the Seattle cohort, enrolled during active infection, were followed longitudinally. The assay was immunoSEQ multiplex PCR, and TCRdb's table has in-frame clones only and misses some. The table shows about 160,000 clones, with over 80% occurring only once. The genes are TRBV11-1 and TRBJ2-5; D possibly corresponds to TRBD1 (6 bases). This sequence was found in a man aged 25 to 40 with COVID-19, enrolled during active disease. Specimen: peripheral blood. DNA for the CDR3: TGTGCCAGCAGCTTAGCAAGGTGGGGGCGCGGAGAGACCCAGTACTTC. Its translation: CASSLARWGRGETQYF. Together with reference TRBV11-1 and TRBJ2-5, the CDR3 gives the full variable domain: EAEVAQSPRYKITEKSQAVAFWCDPISGHATLYWYRQILGQGPELLVQFQDESVVDDSQLPKDRFSAERLKGVDSTLKIQPAELGDSAMYLCASSLARWGRGETQYFGPGTRLLVL.